Listed below are T cell receptor beta chains from one sample, sequenced in a study of spatial heterogeneity in lung cancer. MiXCR, applied by TCRdb to the 5' RACE reads, yields one record per CDR3 protein. The sample yields around 40,000 distinct CDR3 sequences, roughly 4.9% seen once. Material: PBMCs, obtained at surgery. The receptors were sampled from a female donor with early-stage non-small cell lung cancer. The CDR3 runs from the conserved cysteine through the conserved F or W. Each record gives: J gene, V gene, CDR3 length, D gene, clone size, CDR3 protein, CDR3 DNA. A D gene is named only where the DNA matches it firmly. Expanded clones get a size class; other rows say once, few or many, or leave the size out.

j_call: TRBJ2-2
v_call: TRBV5-1
cdr3_length: 18
d_call: TRBD2
clone_size: many
cdr3_aa: CASSPARAGGANTGELFF
cdr3_nt: TGCGCCAGCAGCCCCGCGCGCGCGGGGGGCGCGAACACCGGGGAGCTGTTTTTT

j_call: TRBJ2-4
v_call: TRBV19
cdr3_length: 15
d_call: .
clone_size: .
cdr3_aa: CASSPPGSAKNIQYF
cdr3_nt: TGTGCCAGTAGTCCCCCAGGGTCGGCCAAAAACATTCAGTACTTC

j_call: TRBJ2-3
v_call: TRBV5-4
cdr3_length: 15
d_call: TRBD1
clone_size: .
cdr3_aa: CASSFAGQGSDTQYF
cdr3_nt: TGTGCCAGCAGCTTCGCGGGACAGGGTTCAGATACGCAGTATTTT

j_call: TRBJ1-2
v_call: TRBV6-6
cdr3_length: 15
d_call: .
clone_size: .
cdr3_aa: CASSRLGFLGDGYTF
cdr3_nt: TGTGCCAGCAGTCGACTGGGATTCCTGGGGGATGGCTACACCTTC

j_call: TRBJ2-5
v_call: TRBV10-3
cdr3_length: 16
d_call: .
clone_size: few
cdr3_aa: CAISESARALQETQYF
cdr3_nt: TGTGCCATCAGTGAGTCGGCGAGGGCCCTACAAGAGACCCAGTACTTC

j_call: TRBJ2-7
v_call: TRBV19
cdr3_length: 14
d_call: TRBD1
clone_size: many
cdr3_aa: CASRPGQGAWEQYF
cdr3_nt: TGTGCCAGTAGACCGGGACAGGGGGCTTGGGAGCAGTACTTC

j_call: TRBJ1-5
v_call: TRBV6-2/TRBV6-3
cdr3_length: 15
d_call: .
clone_size: many
cdr3_aa: CASSYVGAGNQPQHF
cdr3_nt: TGTGCCAGCAGTTACGTCGGGGCCGGCAATCAGCCCCAGCATTTT

j_call: TRBJ1-2
v_call: TRBV5-1
cdr3_length: 13
d_call: .
clone_size: medium-sized
cdr3_aa: CASSLVGDYGYTF
cdr3_nt: TGCGCCAGCAGCTTGGTGGGCGACTATGGCTACACCTTC

j_call: TRBJ2-7
v_call: TRBV6-1
cdr3_length: 15
d_call: TRBD2
clone_size: many
cdr3_aa: CASTPSGGAGGEQYF
cdr3_nt: TGTGCCAGCACCCCTAGCGGGGGGGCCGGAGGCGAGCAGTACTTC

j_call: TRBJ2-5
v_call: TRBV6-5
cdr3_length: 15
d_call: TRBD2
clone_size: .
cdr3_aa: CASSRLAGGSETQYF
cdr3_nt: TGTGCCAGCAGTCGCCTAGCGGGGGGGTCGGAGACCCAGTACTTC

j_call: TRBJ2-2
v_call: TRBV9
cdr3_length: 17
d_call: TRBD2
clone_size: many
cdr3_aa: CASSAPGLAVSSGELFF
cdr3_nt: TGTGCCAGCAGCGCGCCGGGACTAGCGGTGTCGTCCGGGGAGCTGTTTTTT

j_call: TRBJ2-1
v_call: TRBV24-1
cdr3_length: 13
d_call: .
clone_size: few
cdr3_aa: CATRSTMYNEQFF
cdr3_nt: TGTGCCACCAGAAGCACAATGTACAATGAGCAGTTCTTC

j_call: TRBJ2-2
v_call: TRBV20-1
cdr3_length: 15
d_call: .
clone_size: .
cdr3_aa: CSAKLLAVITGELFF
cdr3_nt: TGCAGTGCTAAGCTCTTAGCGGTGATTACCGGGGAGCTGTTTTTT

j_call: TRBJ1-6
v_call: TRBV7-2
cdr3_length: 15
d_call: .
clone_size: few
cdr3_aa: CASSLQGGNDSPLHF
cdr3_nt: TGTGCCAGCAGCTTACAGGGTGGCAATGATTCACCCCTCCACTTT

j_call: TRBJ2-1
v_call: TRBV6-2/TRBV6-3
cdr3_length: 15
d_call: TRBD1
clone_size: many
cdr3_aa: CASSHRDRGYNEQFF
cdr3_nt: TGTGCCAGCAGTCACCGGGACAGGGGGTACAATGAGCAGTTCTTC

j_call: TRBJ2-5
v_call: TRBV2
cdr3_length: 11
d_call: .
clone_size: .
cdr3_aa: CASRRWDPGYF
cdr3_nt: TGTGCCAGCAGAAGGTGGGATCCCGGGTACTTC

j_call: TRBJ1-6
v_call: TRBV20-1
cdr3_length: 14
d_call: TRBD1
clone_size: many
cdr3_aa: CSAPIRDRGSPLHF
cdr3_nt: TGCAGTGCCCCAATCCGGGACAGGGGTTCACCCCTCCACTTT

j_call: TRBJ1-2
v_call: TRBV7-6
cdr3_length: 15
d_call: .
clone_size: many
cdr3_aa: CASSLGAGAGYGYTF
cdr3_nt: TGTGCCAGCAGCTTAGGGGCGGGGGCCGGCTATGGCTACACCTTC

j_call: TRBJ2-7
v_call: TRBV7-2
cdr3_length: 14
d_call: .
clone_size: many
cdr3_aa: CASSLYDGSYEQYF
cdr3_nt: TGTGCCAGCAGCTTATATGATGGGAGCTACGAGCAGTACTTC

j_call: TRBJ1-2
v_call: TRBV2
cdr3_length: 13
d_call: .
clone_size: .
cdr3_aa: CASSGGASYGYTF
cdr3_nt: TGTGCCAGCAGTGGGGGGGCCTCCTATGGCTACACCTTC

j_call: TRBJ2-1
v_call: TRBV3-1
cdr3_length: 13
d_call: .
clone_size: many
cdr3_aa: CASSQGTGNEQFF
cdr3_nt: TGTGCCAGCAGCCAGGGTACGGGGAATGAGCAGTTCTTC

j_call: TRBJ1-1
v_call: TRBV5-1
cdr3_length: 15
d_call: .
clone_size: many
cdr3_aa: CASSFGSRRNTEAFF
cdr3_nt: TGCGCCAGCAGCTTTGGGTCCCGGAGGAACACTGAAGCTTTCTTT

j_call: TRBJ2-6
v_call: TRBV5-4
cdr3_length: 15
d_call: TRBD1
clone_size: many
cdr3_aa: CASGTGGSGANVLTF
cdr3_nt: TGTGCCAGCGGGACAGGGGGCTCTGGGGCCAACGTCCTGACTTTC

j_call: TRBJ2-7
v_call: TRBV20-1
cdr3_length: 15
d_call: TRBD2
clone_size: .
cdr3_aa: CSARASSGGLYEQYF
cdr3_nt: TGCAGTGCTAGGGCTTCTAGCGGGGGACTCTACGAGCAGTACTTC

j_call: TRBJ1-1
v_call: TRBV3-1
cdr3_length: 13
d_call: .
clone_size: many
cdr3_aa: CASSREGLTEAFF
cdr3_nt: TGTGCCAGCAGCCGCGAGGGACTCACTGAAGCTTTCTTT

j_call: TRBJ1-1
v_call: TRBV11-2
cdr3_length: 13
d_call: .
clone_size: .
cdr3_aa: CAIGGVKDTEAFF
cdr3_nt: TGTGCCATAGGGGGGGTAAAGGACACTGAAGCTTTCTTT

j_call: TRBJ2-2
v_call: TRBV12-3/TRBV12-4
cdr3_length: 14
d_call: .
clone_size: .
cdr3_aa: CASSLSGSTGELFF
cdr3_nt: TGTGCCAGCAGTTTGTCGGGGAGCACCGGGGAGCTGTTTTTT

j_call: TRBJ1-5
v_call: TRBV12-3/TRBV12-4
cdr3_length: 14
d_call: .
clone_size: .
cdr3_aa: CASSPSGGVRPQHF
cdr3_nt: TGTGCCAGCAGTCCATCGGGGGGCGTACGGCCCCAGCATTTT

j_call: TRBJ2-4
v_call: TRBV2
cdr3_length: 12
d_call: .
clone_size: many
cdr3_aa: CASSQGSDIQYF
cdr3_nt: TGTGCCAGCAGCCAGGGCTCTGACATTCAGTACTTC

j_call: TRBJ2-6
v_call: TRBV19
cdr3_length: 16
d_call: .
clone_size: .
cdr3_aa: CASSIPTASGANVLTF
cdr3_nt: TGTGCCAGTAGTATCCCTACCGCCTCTGGGGCCAACGTCCTGACTTTC

j_call: TRBJ1-1
v_call: TRBV20-1
cdr3_length: 14
d_call: TRBD1
clone_size: .
cdr3_aa: CSANRGRMGTEAFF
cdr3_nt: TGCAGTGCTAACAGGGGGCGGATGGGCACTGAAGCTTTCTTT

j_call: TRBJ1-2
v_call: TRBV12-3/TRBV12-4
cdr3_length: 15
d_call: .
clone_size: many
cdr3_aa: CASSFHAGVLYGYTF
cdr3_nt: TGTGCCAGCAGTTTTCACGCAGGGGTTCTCTATGGCTACACCTTC

j_call: TRBJ2-7
v_call: TRBV6-1
cdr3_length: 13
d_call: .
clone_size: many
cdr3_aa: CASSQWRAYEQYF
cdr3_nt: TGTGCCAGCAGTCAGTGGAGGGCCTACGAGCAGTACTTC

j_call: TRBJ2-7
v_call: TRBV5-6
cdr3_length: 11
d_call: .
clone_size: few
cdr3_aa: CASSLRDEQYF
cdr3_nt: TGTGCCAGCAGCTTGCGGGACGAGCAGTACTTC

j_call: TRBJ1-5
v_call: TRBV11-2
cdr3_length: 14
d_call: .
clone_size: .
cdr3_aa: CASSLGPMNQPQHF
cdr3_nt: TGTGCCAGCAGCCTCGGACCGATGAATCAGCCCCAGCATTTT

j_call: TRBJ1-2
v_call: TRBV12-3/TRBV12-4
cdr3_length: 14
d_call: .
clone_size: .
cdr3_aa: CASSSGYRESGYTF
cdr3_nt: TGTGCCAGCAGTTCAGGATACAGGGAAAGTGGCTACACCTTC